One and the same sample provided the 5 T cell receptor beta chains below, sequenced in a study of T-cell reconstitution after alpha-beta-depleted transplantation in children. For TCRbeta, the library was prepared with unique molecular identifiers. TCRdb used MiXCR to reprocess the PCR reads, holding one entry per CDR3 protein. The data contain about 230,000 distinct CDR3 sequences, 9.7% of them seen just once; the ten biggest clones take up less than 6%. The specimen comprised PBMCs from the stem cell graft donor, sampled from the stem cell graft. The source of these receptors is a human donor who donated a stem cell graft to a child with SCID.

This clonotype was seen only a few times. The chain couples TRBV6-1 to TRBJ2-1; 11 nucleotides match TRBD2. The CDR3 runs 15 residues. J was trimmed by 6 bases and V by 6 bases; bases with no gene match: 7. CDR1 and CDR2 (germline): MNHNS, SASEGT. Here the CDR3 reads CASRNSGGAGNEQFF. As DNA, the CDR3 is TGTGCCAGCAGGAATAGCGGGGGGGCCGGCAATGAGCAGTTCTTC.

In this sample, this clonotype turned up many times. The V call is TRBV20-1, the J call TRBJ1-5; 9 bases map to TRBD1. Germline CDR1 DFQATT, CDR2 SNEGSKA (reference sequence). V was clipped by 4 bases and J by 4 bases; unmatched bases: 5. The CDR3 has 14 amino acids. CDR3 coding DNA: TGCAGTGCTACACAGGGGGCGAGAAATCAGCCCCAGCATTTT. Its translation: CSATQGARNQPQHF.

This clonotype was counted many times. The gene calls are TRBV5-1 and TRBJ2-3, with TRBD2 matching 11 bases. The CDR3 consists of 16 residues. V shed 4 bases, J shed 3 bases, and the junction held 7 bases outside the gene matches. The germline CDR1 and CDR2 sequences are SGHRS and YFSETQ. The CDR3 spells CASSPLAGGRTDTQYF. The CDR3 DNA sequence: TGCGCCAGCAGCCCGTTAGCGGGGGGGAGGACAGATACGCAGTATTTT.

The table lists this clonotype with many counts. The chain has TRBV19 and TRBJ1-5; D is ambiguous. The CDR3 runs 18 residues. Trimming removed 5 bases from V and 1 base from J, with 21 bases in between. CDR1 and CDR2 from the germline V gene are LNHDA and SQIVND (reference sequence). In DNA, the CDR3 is TGTGCCAGTAGTGCTCTTTTGGTCGTCTGGGAAAGCAATCAGCCCCAGCATTTT. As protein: CASSALLVVWESNQPQHF.

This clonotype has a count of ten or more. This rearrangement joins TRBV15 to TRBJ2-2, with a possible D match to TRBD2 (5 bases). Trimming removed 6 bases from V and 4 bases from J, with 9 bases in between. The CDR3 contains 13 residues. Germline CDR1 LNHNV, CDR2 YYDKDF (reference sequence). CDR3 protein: CATSSGVTGELFF. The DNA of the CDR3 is TGTGCCACCAGTTCCGGGGTCACCGGGGAGCTGTTTTTT.